The source of this T cell receptor beta chain is a study of blood T cell repertoires in COVID-19. About the study: The analysed material was cDNA or gDNA that came from T cells, B-cell-depleted T cells, or PBMCs.

Participants spanned ages about 18 to 90 years and resided in 20 to 30 US areas. Participants' reported clinical history set cohort assignment. Recovered Cohort 3 donors showed two negative PCRs, clearance, or symptom resolution. V dropped 4 bases and J dropped 1; count of bases not matched to a gene: 4. CDR1 SGHRS and CDR2 YFSETQ come from the germline V gene. CDR3 size: 15 residues. Data came from immunoSEQ multiplex PCR; TCRdb stores just in-frame clones and leaves some out. The sample consists of hundreds of thousands of clones, about 89% of them appearing once. J is TRBJ1-1 and V is TRBV5-1; 10 nucleotides align to TRBD1. Sequencing was done on a sample of PBMCs or T cells enriched from blood (not recorded which). The clonotype was recovered from a woman in her 40s who had recovered from COVID-19. CDR3 in amino acids: CASSGGQGWNTEAFF. The CDR3 DNA follows: TGCGCCAGCAGCGGGGGACAGGGGTGGAACACTGAAGCTTTCTTT. Looking up the rest from reference TRBV5-1 and TRBJ1-1 gives the full variable domain: KAGVTQTPRYLIKTRGQQVTLSCSPISGHRSVSWYQQTPGQGLQFLFEYFSETQRNKGNFPGRFSGRQFSNSRSEMNVSTLELGDSALYLCASSGGQGWNTEAFFGQGTRLTVV.